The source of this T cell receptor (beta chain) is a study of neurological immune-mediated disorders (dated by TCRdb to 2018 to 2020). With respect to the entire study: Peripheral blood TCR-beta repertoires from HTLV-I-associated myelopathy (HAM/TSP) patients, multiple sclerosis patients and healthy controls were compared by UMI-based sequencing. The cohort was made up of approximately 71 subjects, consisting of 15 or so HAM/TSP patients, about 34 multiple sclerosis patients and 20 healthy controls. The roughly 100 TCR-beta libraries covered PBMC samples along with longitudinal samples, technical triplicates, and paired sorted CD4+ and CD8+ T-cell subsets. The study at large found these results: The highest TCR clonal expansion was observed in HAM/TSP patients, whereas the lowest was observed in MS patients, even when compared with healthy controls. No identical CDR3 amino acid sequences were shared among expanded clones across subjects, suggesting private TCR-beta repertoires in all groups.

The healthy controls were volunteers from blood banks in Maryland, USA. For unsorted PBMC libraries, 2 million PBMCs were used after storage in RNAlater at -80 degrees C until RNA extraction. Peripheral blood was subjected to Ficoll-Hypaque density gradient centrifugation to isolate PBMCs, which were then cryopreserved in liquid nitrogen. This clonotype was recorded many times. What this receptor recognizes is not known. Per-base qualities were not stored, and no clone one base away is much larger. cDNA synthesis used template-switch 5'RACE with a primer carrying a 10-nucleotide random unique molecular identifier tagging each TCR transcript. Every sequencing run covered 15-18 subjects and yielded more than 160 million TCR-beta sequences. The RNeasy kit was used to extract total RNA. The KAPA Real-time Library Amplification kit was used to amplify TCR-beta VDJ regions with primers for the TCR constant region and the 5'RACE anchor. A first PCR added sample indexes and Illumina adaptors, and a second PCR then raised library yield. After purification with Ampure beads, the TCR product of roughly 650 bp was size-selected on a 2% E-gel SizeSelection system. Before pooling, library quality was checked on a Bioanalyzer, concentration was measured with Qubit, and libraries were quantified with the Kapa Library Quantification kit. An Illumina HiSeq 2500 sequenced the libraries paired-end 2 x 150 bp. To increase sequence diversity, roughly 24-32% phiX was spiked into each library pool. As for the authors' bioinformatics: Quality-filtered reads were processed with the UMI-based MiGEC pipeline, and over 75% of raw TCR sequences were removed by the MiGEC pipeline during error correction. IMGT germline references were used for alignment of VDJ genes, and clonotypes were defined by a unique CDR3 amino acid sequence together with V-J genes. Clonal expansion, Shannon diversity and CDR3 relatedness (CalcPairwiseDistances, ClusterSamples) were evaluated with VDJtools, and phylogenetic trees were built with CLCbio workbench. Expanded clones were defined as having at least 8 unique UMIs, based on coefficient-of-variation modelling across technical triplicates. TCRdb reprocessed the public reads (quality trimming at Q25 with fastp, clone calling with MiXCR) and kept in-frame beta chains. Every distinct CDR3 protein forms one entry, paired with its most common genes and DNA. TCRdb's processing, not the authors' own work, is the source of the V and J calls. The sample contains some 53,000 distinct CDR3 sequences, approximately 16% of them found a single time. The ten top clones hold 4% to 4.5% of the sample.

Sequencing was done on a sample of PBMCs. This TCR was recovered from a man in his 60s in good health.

The CDR3 protein is CASSPFGQLENIQYF. The DNA sequence is as follows: TGTGCCAGCAGCCCCTTTGGCCAGCTAGAAAACATTCAGTACTTC. Recombination joined TRBV7-9 with TRBJ2-4, with the D gene uncertain. CDR1 and CDR2, looked up from the germline V gene (reference sequence), are SEHNR and FQNEAQ. The junction carries 16 bases between V and J, which are trimmed by 5 bases and 5 bases respectively. The CDR3 runs 15 residues from the cysteine to the phenylalanine. The CDR3 DNA has 45 bases and is translated from base 1. The full variable domain, completed from the reference TRBV7-9 and TRBJ2-4 proteins outside the CDR3, reads DTGVSQNPRHKITKRGQNVTFRCDPISEHNRLYWYRQTLGQGPEFLTYFQNEAQLEKSRLLSDRFSAERPKGSFSTLEIQRTEQGDSAMYLCASSPFGQLENIQYFGAGTRLSVL.